This TCR beta chain came from a study of blood T cells in healthy people across ages. Sample-barcoded 5' priming and a J-beta primer mix drove a second PCR of about 6 to 12 cycles. TCRdb analysed the 5' RACE reads with MiXCR anew, one entry per CDR3 protein. The table records approximately 600,000 distinct CDR3 sequences, approximately 50% of them present only once. The clonotype was recovered from a man aged 55 to 70 in good health. Sequencing was carried out using blood.

The CDR3: CASSSQETRTNEQFF. DNA of the CDR3: TGTGCCAGCAGCTCCCAGGAGACGAGGACGAATGAGCAGTTCTTC. This chain connects TRBV11-3 to TRBJ2-1, with unresolved D. This CDR3 contains 15 residues. In germline, CDR1 is SGHNT, CDR2 YENEEA. With 4 bases removed from V and 7 bases from J, the gap between germline ends came to 17 bases.